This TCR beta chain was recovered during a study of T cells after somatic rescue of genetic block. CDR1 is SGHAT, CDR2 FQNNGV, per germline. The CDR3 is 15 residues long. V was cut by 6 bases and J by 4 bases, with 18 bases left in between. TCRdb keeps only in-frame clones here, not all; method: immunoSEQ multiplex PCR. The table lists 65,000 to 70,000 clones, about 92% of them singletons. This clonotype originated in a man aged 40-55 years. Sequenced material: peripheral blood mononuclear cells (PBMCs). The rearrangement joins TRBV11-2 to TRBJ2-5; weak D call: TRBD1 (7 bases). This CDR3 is CASSNGRGVRETQYF. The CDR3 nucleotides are TGTGCCAGCAGTAACGGCAGGGGGGTTAGAGAGACCCAGTACTTC.